These T cell receptor beta chains were read from a single sample in a study of CD8 T cells in Susac syndrome. TCRdb ran MiXCR on the immunoSEQ multiplex PCR reads and lists one entry per CDR3 protein. The profile shows tens of thousands of distinct CDR3 sequences, roughly nine tenths of them singletons. The sequencing sample was made of CD8+ T cells from PBMCs. These receptors all stem from a human donor with multiple sclerosis. The CDR3 runs from the conserved cysteine through the conserved F or W. The D gene is left open where the match is weak. A row's size may be missing; if present it is once, few, many or a size class.

V	J	size	D	CDR3	DNA
TRBV4-1	TRBJ2-1	NA	NA	CASSQDDITPYNEQFF	TGCGCCAGCAGCCAAGACGACATTACCCCGTACAATGAGCAGTTCTTC
TRBV9	TRBJ2-7	NA	NA	CASSVGVGGSYEQYF	TGTGCCAGCAGCGTAGGAGTCGGGGGCTCCTACGAGCAGTACTTC
TRBV24-1	TRBJ2-7	NA	NA	CATSDLDSYEQYF	TGTGCCACCAGTGACCTCGACTCCTACGAGCAGTACTTC
TRBV3-1	TRBJ2-1	few	NA	CASSPTGNEQFF	TGTGCCAGCAGCCCCACCGGTAATGAGCAGTTCTTC
TRBV7-9	TRBJ2-7	NA	NA	CASSSPGSSSYEQYF	TGTGCCAGCAGCTCACCGGGCTCTAGCTCCTACGAGCAGTACTTC
TRBV5-4	TRBJ2-1	once	TRBD2	CASSFGLAGENEQFF	TGTGCCAGCAGCTTCGGACTAGCGGGGGAAAATGAGCAGTTCTTC
TRBV19	TRBJ2-1	NA	TRBD2	CASSMRLAGVKYEQFF	TGTGCCAGTAGTATGCGGCTAGCGGGGGTTAAGTATGAGCAGTTCTTC
TRBV7-6	TRBJ2-7	NA	TRBD1	CASSLGGTGAYEQYF	TGTGCCAGCAGCTTGGGCGGGACAGGGGCCTACGAGCAGTACTTC
TRBV19	TRBJ2-1	NA	NA	CASSMGDRTVNEQFF	TGTGCCAGTAGTATGGGGGACCGGACGGTGAATGAGCAGTTCTTC
TRBV19	TRBJ2-4	NA	NA	CASTPAAGDYKNIQYF	TGTGCCAGTACCCCCGCGGCAGGGGATTACAAAAACATTCAGTACTTC
TRBV4-3	TRBJ1-6	NA	NA	CASSQDVAARGLISPLHF	TGCGCCAGCAGCCAAGATGTGGCAGCGAGGGGGTTAATTTCACCCCTCCACTTT
TRBV13	TRBJ1-6	NA	NA	CASSLYLERDSPLHF	TGTGCCAGCAGCTTATATCTCGAGAGGGATTCACCCCTCCACTTT
TRBV10-1	TRBJ2-3	NA	NA	CASSQGPDTQYF	TGCGCCAGCAGTCAGGGGCCAGATACGCAGTATTTT
TRBV28	TRBJ2-3	NA	NA	CASSLEVSGHTDTQYF	TGTGCCAGCAGTTTAGAAGTTTCGGGGCACACAGATACGCAGTATTTT
TRBV4-1	TRBJ2-7	once	TRBD1	CASSQDRGVTYEQYF	TGCGCCAGCAGCCAGGACAGGGGGGTGACCTACGAGCAGTACTTC
TRBV6-5	TRBJ2-1	NA	TRBD2	CASSFTVLAGAQNNEQFF	TGTGCCAGCAGTTTCACGGTTCTAGCGGGAGCGCAGAACAATGAGCAGTTCTTC
TRBV11-2	TRBJ2-1	NA	NA	CASSSNGQGRYRYNEQFF	TGTGCCAGCAGCTCAAATGGGCAGGGCCGATATAGGTACAATGAGCAGTTCTTC
TRBV6-5	TRBJ1-1	NA	NA	CASRAGGLANTEAFF	TGTGCCAGCAGGGCGGGGGGGTTGGCTAACACTGAAGCTTTCTTT
TRBV19	TRBJ2-1	NA	TRBD2	CASKAGGSYNEQFF	TGTGCCAGTAAGGCGGGAGGCTCCTACAATGAGCAGTTCTTC
TRBV6-5	TRBJ2-7	NA	TRBD2	CASSYSRPGLDSSFGSYEQYF	TGTGCCAGCAGTTACTCCAGACCGGGACTAGATTCCTCCTTTGGCTCCTACGAGCAGTACTTC
TRBV9	TRBJ2-2	NA	NA	CASSVPTGSGELFF	TGTGCCAGCAGCGTGCCGACGGGGTCCGGGGAGCTGTTTTTT
TRBV2	TRBJ2-3	NA	TRBD2	CASRPQRGGHRDTQYF	TGTGCCAGCAGACCTCAGCGGGGGGGCCATAGAGATACGCAGTATTTT
TRBV19	TRBJ2-5	NA	NA	CASSIAGTGETQYF	TGTGCCAGTAGTATAGCCGGGACGGGGGAGACCCAGTACTTC
TRBV11-2	TRBJ2-1	once	NA	CASRQNYNEQFF	TGTGCCAGCAGACAGAACTACAATGAGCAGTTCTTC
TRBV2	TRBJ2-2	NA	NA	CASSGGRDYAGELFF	TGTGCCAGCAGTGGAGGCAGGGATTACGCCGGGGAGCTGTTTTTT
TRBV5-1	TRBJ2-1	NA	NA	CASSSDGSSYNEQFF	TGCGCCAGCAGCTCGGACGGTAGCTCCTACAATGAGCAGTTCTTC
TRBV7-3	TRBJ2-5	NA	TRBD1	CASSLWAGGEETQYF	TGTGCCAGCAGCTTATGGGCAGGGGGCGAAGAGACCCAGTACTTC
TRBV13	TRBJ2-1	NA	TRBD1	CASSLGTDNEQFF	TGTGCCAGCAGCCTCGGGACAGACAATGAGCAGTTCTTC
TRBV2	TRBJ2-3	once	NA	CASRTRLDTQYF	TGTGCCAGCAGGACAAGGTTGGATACGCAGTATTTT
TRBV19	TRBJ2-1	NA	NA	CASSIRTLTKPAIYNEQFF	TGTGCCAGTAGTATCCGGACCCTTACCAAACCCGCCATCTACAATGAGCAGTTCTTC
TRBV24-1	TRBJ2-7	few	NA	CATSDPETYEQYF	TGTGCCACCAGTGATCCGGAAACCTACGAGCAGTACTTC
TRBV5-4	TRBJ2-3	NA	NA	CASSLAFSTDTQYF	TGTGCCAGCAGCTTGGCGTTTAGCACAGATACGCAGTATTTT
TRBV20-1	TRBJ2-7	NA	TRBD1	CSARDLNGQGAYEQYF	TGCAGTGCTAGAGATTTAAACGGACAGGGGGCTTACGAGCAGTACTTC
TRBV12-3/TRBV12-4	TRBJ1-2	NA	TRBD1	CASSPNRGHNGGYTF	TGTGCCAGCAGCCCAAACAGGGGGCATAACGGTGGCTACACCTTC
TRBV12-3/TRBV12-4	TRBJ2-5	NA	NA	CASSHSSVGPRTDWDQYF	TGTGCCAGCAGTCATTCGTCGGTAGGGCCCCGAACCGATTGGGACCAGTACTTC
TRBV6-5	TRBJ2-1	NA	TRBD2	CASSYMAGGPEFF	TGTGCCAGCAGTTACATGGCGGGAGGGCCAGAGTTCTTC